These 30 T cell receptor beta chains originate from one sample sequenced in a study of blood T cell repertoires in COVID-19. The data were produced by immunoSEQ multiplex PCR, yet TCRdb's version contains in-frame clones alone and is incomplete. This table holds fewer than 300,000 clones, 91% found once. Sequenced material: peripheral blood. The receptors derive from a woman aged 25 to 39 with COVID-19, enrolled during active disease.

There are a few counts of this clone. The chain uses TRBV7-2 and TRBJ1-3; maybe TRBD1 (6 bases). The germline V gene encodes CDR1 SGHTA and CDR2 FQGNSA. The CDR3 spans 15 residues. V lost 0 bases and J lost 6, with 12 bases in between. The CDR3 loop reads CASSLAGRGTNTIYF. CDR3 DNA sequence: TGTGCCAGCAGCTTAGCCGGCAGGGGTACAAACACCATATATTTT. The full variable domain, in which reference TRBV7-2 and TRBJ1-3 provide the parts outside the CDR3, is GAGVSQSPSNKVTEKGKDVELRCDPISGHTALYWYRQSLGQGLEFLIYFQGNSAPDKSGLPSDRFSAERTGGSVSTLTIQRTQQEDSAVYLCASSLAGRGTNTIYFGEGSWLTVV.

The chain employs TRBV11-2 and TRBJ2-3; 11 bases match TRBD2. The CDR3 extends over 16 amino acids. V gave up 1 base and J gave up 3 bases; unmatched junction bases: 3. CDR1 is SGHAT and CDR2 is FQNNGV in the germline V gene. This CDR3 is CASSLVSSGRTDTQYF. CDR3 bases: TGTGCCAGCAGCTTAGTCTCTAGCGGGAGGACAGATACGCAGTATTTT.

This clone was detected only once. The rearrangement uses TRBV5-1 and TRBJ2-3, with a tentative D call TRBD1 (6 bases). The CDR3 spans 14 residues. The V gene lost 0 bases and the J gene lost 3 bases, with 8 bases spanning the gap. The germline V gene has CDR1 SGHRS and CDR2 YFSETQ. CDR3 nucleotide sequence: TGCGCCAGCAGCTTGGCGGACAGTACAGATACGCAGTATTTT. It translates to CASSLADSTDTQYF.

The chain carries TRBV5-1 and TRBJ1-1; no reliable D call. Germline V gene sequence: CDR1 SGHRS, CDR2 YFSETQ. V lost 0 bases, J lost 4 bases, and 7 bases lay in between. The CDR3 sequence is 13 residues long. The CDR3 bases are TGCGCCAGCAGCTTGGTGACGGGCACTGAAGCTTTCTTT. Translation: CASSLVTGTEAFF.

CDR3 residues: CASSYPGQEQYF. DNA of the CDR3: TGTGCCAGCAGTTACCCGGGTCAAGAGCAGTACTTC. The rearrangement links TRBV6-5 to TRBJ2-7; D remains ambiguous. Germline V gene lookup returns CDR1 MNHEY and CDR2 SVGAGI. The CDR3 sequence is 12 residues long. Trimming cost V 2 bases and J 7 bases, with 9 bases left between them.

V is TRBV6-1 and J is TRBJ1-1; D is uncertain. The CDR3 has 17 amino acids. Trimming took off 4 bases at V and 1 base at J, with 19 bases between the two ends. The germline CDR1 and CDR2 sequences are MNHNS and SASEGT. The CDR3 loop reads CASSAGVELGKNTEAFF. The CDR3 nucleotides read TGTGCCAGCAGTGCCGGGGTTGAGTTAGGAAAGAACACTGAAGCTTTCTTT.

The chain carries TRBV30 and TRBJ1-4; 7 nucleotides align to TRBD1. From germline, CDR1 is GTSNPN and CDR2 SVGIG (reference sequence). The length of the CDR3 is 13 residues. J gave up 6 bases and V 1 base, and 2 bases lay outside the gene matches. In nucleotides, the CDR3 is TGTGCCTGGAGTGGGGACAGAGATGAAAAACTGTTTTTT. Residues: CAWSGDRDEKLFF.

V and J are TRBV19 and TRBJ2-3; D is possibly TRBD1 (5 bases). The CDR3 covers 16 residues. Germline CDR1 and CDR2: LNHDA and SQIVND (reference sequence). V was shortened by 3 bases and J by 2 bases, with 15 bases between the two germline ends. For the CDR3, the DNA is TGTGCCAGTAGTATTAACGATCAGGGCTTCACAGATACGCAGTATTTT. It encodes CASSINDQGFTDTQYF.

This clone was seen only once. The CDR3: CASSSDRPTEAFF. The CDR3 region has the DNA TGCGCCAGCAGCTCAGACAGGCCCACTGAAGCTTTCTTT. The chain uses TRBV5-1 and TRBJ1-1; possibly TRBD1 for D (6 bases). Trimming stripped 3 bases from V and 4 bases from J, with 10 bases between. This CDR3 spans 13 amino acids. Per the germline V gene, CDR1 is SGHRS and CDR2 is YFSETQ.

The CDR3 nucleotides read TGCGCCAGCAGCCCGGGGACAGGGACCAATCAGCCCCAGCATTTT. Translating it yields CASSPGTGTNQPQHF. The chain uses TRBV4-1 and TRBJ1-5; 9 bases align to TRBD1. This CDR3 has 15 residues. Germline loops: CDR1 MGHRA, CDR2 YSYEKL. V was clipped by 4 bases and J by 3 bases; unmatched bases: 4.

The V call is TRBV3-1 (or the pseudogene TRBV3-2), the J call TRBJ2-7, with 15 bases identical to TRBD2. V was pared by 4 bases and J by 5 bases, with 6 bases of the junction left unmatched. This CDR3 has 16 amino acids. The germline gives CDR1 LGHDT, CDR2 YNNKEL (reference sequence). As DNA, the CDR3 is TGTGCCAGCAGCCCGGGACTAGCGGGAGGAGAGAACGAGCAGTACTTC. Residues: CASSPGLAGGENEQYF.

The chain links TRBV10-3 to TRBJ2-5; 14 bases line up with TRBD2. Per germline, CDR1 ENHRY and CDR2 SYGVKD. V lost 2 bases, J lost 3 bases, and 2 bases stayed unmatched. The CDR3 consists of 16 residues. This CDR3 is CAISEGLAGGEETQYF. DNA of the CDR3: TGTGCCATCAGTGAGGGACTAGCGGGAGGAGAAGAGACCCAGTACTTC.

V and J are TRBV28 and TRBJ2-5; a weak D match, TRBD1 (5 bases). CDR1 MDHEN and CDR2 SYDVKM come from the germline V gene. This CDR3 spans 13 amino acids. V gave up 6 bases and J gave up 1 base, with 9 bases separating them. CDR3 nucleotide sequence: TGTGCCAGCAGGTCAGGGTTCCAAGAGACCCAGTACTTC. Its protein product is CASRSGFQETQYF.

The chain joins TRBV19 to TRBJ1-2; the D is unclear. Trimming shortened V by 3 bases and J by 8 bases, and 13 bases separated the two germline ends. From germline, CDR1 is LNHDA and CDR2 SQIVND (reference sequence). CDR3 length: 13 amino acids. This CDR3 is CASSMHGYDGYTF. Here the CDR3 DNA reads TGTGCCAGTAGTATGCACGGGTATGACGGCTACACCTTC.

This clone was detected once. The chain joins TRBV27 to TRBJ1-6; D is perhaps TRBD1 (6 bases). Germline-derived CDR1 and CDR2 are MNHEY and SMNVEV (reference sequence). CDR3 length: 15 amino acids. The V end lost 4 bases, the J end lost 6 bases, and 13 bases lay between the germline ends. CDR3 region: CASSSIQGFNSPLHF. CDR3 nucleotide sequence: TGTGCCAGCAGTTCCATTCAGGGGTTTAATTCACCCCTCCACTTT.

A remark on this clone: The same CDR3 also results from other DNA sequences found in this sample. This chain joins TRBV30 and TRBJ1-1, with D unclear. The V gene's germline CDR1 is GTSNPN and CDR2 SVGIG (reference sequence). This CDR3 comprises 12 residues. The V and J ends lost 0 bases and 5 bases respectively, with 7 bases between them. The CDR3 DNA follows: TGTGCCTGGAGTGTACGGGGAACTGAAGCTTTCTTT. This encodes CAWSVRGTEAFF.

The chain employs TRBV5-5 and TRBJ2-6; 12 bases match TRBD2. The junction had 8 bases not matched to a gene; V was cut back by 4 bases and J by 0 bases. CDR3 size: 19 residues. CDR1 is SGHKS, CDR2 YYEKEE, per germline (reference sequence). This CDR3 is CASSPMGLAGSSGANVLTF. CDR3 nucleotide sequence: TGTGCCAGCAGCCCCATGGGACTAGCGGGTAGCTCTGGGGCCAACGTCCTGACTTTC.

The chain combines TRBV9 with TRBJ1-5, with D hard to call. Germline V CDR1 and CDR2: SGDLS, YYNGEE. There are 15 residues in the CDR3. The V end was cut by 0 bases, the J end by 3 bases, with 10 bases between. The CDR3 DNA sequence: TGTGCCAGCAGCGTAGGAGGAAAGGACAATCAGCCCCAGCATTTT. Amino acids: CASSVGGKDNQPQHF.

The DNA of the CDR3 is TGCGCCAGCAGCCAAGATTCGGGGGAGGGCACTGAAGCTTTCTTT. Amino acid sequence: CASSQDSGEGTEAFF. The gene calls are TRBV4-1 and TRBJ1-1; TRBD1 might be the D (5 bases). The V gene lost 0 bases and the J gene lost 4 bases, with 12 bases spanning the gap. Germline CDR1 is MGHRA and CDR2 is YSYEKL. CDR3 size: 15 residues.

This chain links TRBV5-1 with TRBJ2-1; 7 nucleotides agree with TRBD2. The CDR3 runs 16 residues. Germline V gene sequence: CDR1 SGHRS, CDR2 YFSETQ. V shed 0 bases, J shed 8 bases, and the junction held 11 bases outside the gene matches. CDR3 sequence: CASSLEDTGGRDEQFF. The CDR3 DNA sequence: TGCGCCAGCAGCTTGGAGGACACCGGGGGGAGGGATGAGCAGTTCTTC. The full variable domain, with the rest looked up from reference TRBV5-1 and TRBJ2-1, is KAGVTQTPRYLIKTRGQQVTLSCSPISGHRSVSWYQQTPGQGLQFLFEYFSETQRNKGNFPGRFSGRQFSNSRSEMNVSTLELGDSALYLCASSLEDTGGRDEQFFGPGTRLTVL.

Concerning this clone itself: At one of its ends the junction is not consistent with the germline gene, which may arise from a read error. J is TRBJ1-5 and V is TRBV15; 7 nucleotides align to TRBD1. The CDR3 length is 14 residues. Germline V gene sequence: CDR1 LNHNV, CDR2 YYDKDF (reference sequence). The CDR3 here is CATSGDRGNQPQHF. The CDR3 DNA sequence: TGTGCCACCAGCGGAGACAGGGGCAATCAGCCCCAGCATTTT.

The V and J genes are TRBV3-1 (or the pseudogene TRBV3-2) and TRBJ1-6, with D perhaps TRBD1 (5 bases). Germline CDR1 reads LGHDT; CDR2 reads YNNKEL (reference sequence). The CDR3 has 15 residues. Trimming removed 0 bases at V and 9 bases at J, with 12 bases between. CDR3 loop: CASSQDLGGGSPLHF. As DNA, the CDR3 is TGTGCCAGCAGCCAAGATCTGGGGGGGGGTTCACCCCTCCACTTT.

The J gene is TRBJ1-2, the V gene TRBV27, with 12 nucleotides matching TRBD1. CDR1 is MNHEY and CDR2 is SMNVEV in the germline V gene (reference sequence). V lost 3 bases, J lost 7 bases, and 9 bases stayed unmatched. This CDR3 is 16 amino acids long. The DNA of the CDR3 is TGTGCCAGCAGTTTGGGACCGGGACAGGGGGCTGGTGGCTACACCTTC. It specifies CASSLGPGQGAGGYTF.

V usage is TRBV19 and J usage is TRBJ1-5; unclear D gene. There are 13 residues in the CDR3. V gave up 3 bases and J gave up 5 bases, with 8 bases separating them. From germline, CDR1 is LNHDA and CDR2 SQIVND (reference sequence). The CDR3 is CASSIEQYQPQHF. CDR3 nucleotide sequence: TGTGCCAGTAGTATTGAACAGTATCAGCCCCAGCATTTT.

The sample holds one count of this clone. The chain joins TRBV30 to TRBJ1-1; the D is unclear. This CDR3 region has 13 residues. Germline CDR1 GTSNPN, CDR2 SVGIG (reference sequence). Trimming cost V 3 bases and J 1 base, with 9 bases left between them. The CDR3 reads CAWRKQPNTEAFF. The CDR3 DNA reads TGTGCCTGGAGGAAACAGCCGAACACTGAAGCTTTCTTT.

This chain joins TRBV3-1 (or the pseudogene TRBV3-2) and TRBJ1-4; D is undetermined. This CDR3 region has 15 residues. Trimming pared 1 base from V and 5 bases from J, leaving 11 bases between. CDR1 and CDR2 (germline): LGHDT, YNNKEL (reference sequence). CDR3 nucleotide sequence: TGTGCCAGCAGCCAAGGGGTCGGGATCAATGAAAAACTGTTTTTT. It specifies CASSQGVGINEKLFF.

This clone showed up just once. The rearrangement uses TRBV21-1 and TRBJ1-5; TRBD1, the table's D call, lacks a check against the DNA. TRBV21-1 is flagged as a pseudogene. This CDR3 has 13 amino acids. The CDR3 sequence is CASIDTRNQPQHF. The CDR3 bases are TGTGCCAGCATCGACACCCGAAATCAGCCCCAGCATTTT.

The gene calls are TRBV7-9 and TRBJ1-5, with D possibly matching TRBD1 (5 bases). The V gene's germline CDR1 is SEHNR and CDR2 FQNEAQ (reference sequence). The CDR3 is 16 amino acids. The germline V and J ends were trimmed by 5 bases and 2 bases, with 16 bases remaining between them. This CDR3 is CASSPDGRGGNQPQHF. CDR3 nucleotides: TGTGCCAGCAGCCCGGACGGGAGGGGCGGCAATCAGCCCCAGCATTTT.

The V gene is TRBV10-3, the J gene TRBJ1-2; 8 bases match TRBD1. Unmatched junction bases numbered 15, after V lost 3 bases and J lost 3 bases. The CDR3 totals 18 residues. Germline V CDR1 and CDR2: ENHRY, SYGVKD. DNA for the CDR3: TGTGCCATCAGTGACGACGTCCCGGGACAGGCGGGGGACTATGGCTACACCTTC. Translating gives CAISDDVPGQAGDYGYTF.

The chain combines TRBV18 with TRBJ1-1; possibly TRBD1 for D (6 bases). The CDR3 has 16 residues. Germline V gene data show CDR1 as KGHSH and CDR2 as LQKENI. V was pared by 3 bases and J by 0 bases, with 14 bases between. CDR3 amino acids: CASSPARQGMNTEAFF. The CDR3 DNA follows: TGTGCCAGCTCACCGGCCCGGCAGGGGATGAACACTGAAGCTTTCTTT.